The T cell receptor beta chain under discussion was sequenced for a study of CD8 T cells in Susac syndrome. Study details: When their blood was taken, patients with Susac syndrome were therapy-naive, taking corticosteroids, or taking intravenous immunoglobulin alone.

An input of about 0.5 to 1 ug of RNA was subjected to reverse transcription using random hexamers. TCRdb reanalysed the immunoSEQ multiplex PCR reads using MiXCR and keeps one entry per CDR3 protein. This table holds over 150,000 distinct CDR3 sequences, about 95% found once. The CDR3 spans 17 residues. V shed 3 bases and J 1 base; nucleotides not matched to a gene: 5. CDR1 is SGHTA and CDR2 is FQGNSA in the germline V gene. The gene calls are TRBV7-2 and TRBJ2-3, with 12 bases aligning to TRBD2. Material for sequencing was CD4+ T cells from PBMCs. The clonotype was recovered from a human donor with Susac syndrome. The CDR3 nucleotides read TGTGCCAGCAGCTTTCTAGCGGGAGGGCCGGGCACAGATACGCAGTATTTT. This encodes CASSFLAGGPGTDTQYF. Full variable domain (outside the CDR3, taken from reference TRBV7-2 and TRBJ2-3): GAGVSQSPSNKVTEKGKDVELRCDPISGHTALYWYRQSLGQGLEFLIYFQGNSAPDKSGLPSDRFSAERTGGSVSTLTIQRTQQEDSAVYLCASSFLAGGPGTDTQYFGPGTRLTVL.